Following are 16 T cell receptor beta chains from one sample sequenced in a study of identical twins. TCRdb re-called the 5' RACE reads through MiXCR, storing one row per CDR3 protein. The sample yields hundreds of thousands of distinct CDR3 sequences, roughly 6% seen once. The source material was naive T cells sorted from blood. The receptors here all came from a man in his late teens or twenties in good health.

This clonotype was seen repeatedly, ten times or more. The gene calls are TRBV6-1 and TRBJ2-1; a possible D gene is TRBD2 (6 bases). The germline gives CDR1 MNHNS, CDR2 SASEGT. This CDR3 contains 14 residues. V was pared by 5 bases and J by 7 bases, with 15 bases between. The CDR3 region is CASSPRGLVNEQFF. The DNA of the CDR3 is TGTGCCAGCAGTCCCCGGGGACTTGTGAATGAGCAGTTCTTC.

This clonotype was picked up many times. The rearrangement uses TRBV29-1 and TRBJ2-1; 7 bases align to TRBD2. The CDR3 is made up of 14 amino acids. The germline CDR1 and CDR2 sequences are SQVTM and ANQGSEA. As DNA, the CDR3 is TGCACCATATCTAGCGGAGGTGACTACAATGAGCAGTTCTTC. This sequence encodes CTISSGGDYNEQFF.

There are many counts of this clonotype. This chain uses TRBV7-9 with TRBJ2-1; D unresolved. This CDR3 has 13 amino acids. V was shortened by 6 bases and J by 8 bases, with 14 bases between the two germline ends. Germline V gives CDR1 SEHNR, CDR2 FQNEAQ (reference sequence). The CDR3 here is CASSSGAQHEQFF. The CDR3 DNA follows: TGTGCCAGCAGTTCCGGAGCCCAGCATGAGCAGTTCTTC.

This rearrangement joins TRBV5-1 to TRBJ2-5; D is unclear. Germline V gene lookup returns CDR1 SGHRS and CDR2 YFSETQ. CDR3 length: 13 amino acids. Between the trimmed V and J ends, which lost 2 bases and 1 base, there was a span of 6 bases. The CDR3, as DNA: TGCGCCAGCAGCTTTAACCTCCAAGAGACCCAGTACTTC. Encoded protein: CASSFNLQETQYF. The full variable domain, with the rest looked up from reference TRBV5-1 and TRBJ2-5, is KAGVTQTPRYLIKTRGQQVTLSCSPISGHRSVSWYQQTPGQGLQFLFEYFSETQRNKGNFPGRFSGRQFSNSRSEMNVSTLELGDSALYLCASSFNLQETQYFGPGTRLLVL.

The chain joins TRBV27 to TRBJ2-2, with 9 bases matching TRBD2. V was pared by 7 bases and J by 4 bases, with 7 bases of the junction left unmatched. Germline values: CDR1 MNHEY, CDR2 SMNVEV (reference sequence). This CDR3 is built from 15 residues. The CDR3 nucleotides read TGTGCCAGCACCGGAGGGCGGGAGGGCACCGGGGAGCTGTTTTTT. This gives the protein CASTGGREGTGELFF.

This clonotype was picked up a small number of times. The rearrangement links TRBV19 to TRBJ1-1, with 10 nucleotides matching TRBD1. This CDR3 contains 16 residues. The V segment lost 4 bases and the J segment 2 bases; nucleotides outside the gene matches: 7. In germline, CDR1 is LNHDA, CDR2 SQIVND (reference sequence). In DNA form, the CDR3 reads TGTGCCAGTAGTAACCTTCGGGACAGGGGAAACACTGAAGCTTTCTTT. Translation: CASSNLRDRGNTEAFF.

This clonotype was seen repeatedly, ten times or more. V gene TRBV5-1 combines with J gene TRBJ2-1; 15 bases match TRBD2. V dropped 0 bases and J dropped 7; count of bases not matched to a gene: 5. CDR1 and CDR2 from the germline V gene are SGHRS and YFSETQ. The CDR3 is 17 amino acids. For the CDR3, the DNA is TGCGCCAGCAGCTTGGCGACGGGACTAGCGGGAGGTAATGAGCAGTTCTTC. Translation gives CASSLATGLAGGNEQFF.

CDR3 nucleotides: TGTGCCAGCAGCTTAGTCTTCACAGGGCCCCCGTTCTTC. It yields the protein CASSLVFTGPPFF. V and J are TRBV7-6 and TRBJ2-1; tentative D call: TRBD1 (6 bases). Trimming took off 1 base at V and 15 bases at J, with 16 bases between the two ends. The CDR3 totals 13 residues. The V gene's germline CDR1 is SGHVS and CDR2 FNYEAQ.

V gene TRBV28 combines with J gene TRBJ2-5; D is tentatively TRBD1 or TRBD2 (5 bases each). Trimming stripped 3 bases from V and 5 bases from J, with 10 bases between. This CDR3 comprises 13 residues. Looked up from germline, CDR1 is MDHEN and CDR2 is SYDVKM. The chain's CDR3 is CASSFRDGETQYF. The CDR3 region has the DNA TGTGCCAGCAGTTTCCGGGACGGGGAGACCCAGTACTTC.

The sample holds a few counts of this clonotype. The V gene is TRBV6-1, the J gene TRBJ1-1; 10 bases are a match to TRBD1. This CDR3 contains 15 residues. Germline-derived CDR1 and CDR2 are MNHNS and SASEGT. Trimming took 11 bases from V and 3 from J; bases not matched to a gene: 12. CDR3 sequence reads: CAGTRDRGLYTEAFF. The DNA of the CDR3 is TGTGCCGGCACACGGGACAGGGGATTATACACTGAAGCTTTCTTT.

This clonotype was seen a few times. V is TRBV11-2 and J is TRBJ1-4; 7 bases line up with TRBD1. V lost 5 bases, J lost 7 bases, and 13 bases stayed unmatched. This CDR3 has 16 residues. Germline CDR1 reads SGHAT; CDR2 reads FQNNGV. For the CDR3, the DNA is TGTGCCAGCAGCCTAACCCAGGCCAGGGGGGGTGAAAAACTGTTTTTT. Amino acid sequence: CASSLTQARGGEKLFF.

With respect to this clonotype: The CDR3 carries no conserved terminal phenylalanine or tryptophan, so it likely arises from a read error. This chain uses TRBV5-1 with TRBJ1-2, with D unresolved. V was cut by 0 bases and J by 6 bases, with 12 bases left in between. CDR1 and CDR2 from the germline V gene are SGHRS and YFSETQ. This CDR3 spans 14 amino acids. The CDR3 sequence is CASSLVSPGDGYTS. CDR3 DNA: TGCGCCAGCAGCTTGGTATCACCGGGAGATGGCTACACCTCC.

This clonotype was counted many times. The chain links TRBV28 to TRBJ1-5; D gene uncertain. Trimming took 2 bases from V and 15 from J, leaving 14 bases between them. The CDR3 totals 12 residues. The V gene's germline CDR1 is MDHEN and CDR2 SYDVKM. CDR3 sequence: CASSLKGSDGHF. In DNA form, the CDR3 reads TGTGCCAGCAGTTTAAAAGGAAGTGACGGGCATTTT.

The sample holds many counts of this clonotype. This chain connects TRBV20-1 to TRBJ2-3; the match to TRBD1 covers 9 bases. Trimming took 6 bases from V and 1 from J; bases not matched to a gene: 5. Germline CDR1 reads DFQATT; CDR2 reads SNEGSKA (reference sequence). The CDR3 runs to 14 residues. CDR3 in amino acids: CSARTGVRTDTQYF. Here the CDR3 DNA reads TGCAGTGCCAGGACAGGGGTCCGCACAGATACGCAGTATTTT.

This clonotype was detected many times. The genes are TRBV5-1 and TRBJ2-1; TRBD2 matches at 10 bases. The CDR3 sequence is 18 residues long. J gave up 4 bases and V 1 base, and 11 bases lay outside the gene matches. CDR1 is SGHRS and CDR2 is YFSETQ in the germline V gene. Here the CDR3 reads CASSLILAGPARYNEQFF. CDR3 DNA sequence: TGCGCCAGCAGCTTGATACTAGCGGGACCGGCCCGTTACAATGAGCAGTTCTTC.

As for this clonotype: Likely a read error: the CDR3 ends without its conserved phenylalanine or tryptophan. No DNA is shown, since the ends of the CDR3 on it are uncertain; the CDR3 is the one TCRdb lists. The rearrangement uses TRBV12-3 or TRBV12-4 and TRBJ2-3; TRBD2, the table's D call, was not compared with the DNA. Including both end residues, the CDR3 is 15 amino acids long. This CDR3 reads CPSALTSGRADTQYS.